This note documents a single TCR beta chain sequence. The data belong to a study of T-cell reconstitution after alpha-beta-depleted transplantation in children. The V and J ends lost 4 bases and 0 bases respectively, with 16 bases between them. This CDR3 is 17 amino acids long. Construction of the TCRbeta library involved unique molecular identifiers. MiXCR, applied by TCRdb to the PCR reads, yields one record per CDR3 protein. Altogether approximately 430,000 distinct CDR3 sequences are present, around 16% being singletons, with the ten largest covering 25% to 30%. This chain connects TRBV12-3 or TRBV12-4 to TRBJ2-1; D not resolved. Here the sequenced sample was PBMCs, mostly from graft donor cells, taken 360 days after TCRalphabeta/CD19-depleted stem cell transplant. This receptor was identified in a boy younger than two who had a stem cell transplant for Wiskott-Aldrich syndrome, so the T cells may come from the graft donor. The CDR3 here is CASSSSFSARSYNEQFF. The CDR3 DNA reads TGTGCCAGCAGTTCCTCTTTTTCGGCTCGCTCCTACAATGAGCAGTTCTTC.